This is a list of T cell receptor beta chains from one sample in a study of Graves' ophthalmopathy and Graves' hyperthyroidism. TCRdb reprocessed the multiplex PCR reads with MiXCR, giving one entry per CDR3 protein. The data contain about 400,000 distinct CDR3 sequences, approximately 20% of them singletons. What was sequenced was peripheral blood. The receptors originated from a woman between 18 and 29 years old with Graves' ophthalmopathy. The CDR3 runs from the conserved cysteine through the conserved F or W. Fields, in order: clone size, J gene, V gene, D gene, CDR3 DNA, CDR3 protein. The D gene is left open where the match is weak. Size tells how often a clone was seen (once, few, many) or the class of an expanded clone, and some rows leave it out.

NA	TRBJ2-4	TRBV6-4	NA	TGTGCCAGCATGACAGGACAGGCCAAAAACATTCAGTACTTC	CASMTGQAKNIQYF
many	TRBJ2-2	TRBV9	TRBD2	TGTGCCAGCAGCCTACTAGCGGGGGGGCCGGTCACCGGGGAGCTGTTTTTT	CASSLLAGGPVTGELFF
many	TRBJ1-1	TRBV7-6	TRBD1	TGTGCCAGCAGCTTTAGACAGGGGGCCCTCAACACTGAAGCTTTCTTT	CASSFRQGALNTEAFF
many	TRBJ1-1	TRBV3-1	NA	TGTGCCAGCATCTCACTTAACACTGAAGCTTTCTTT	CASISLNTEAFF
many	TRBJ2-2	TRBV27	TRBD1	TGTGCCAGCAGTACCCGACAGGGTCCCACCGGGGAGCTGTTTTTT	CASSTRQGPTGELFF
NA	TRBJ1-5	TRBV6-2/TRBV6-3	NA	TGTGCCAGCACTGGGACATACGGGACCGGTATTGAGCCCCAGCATTTT	CASTGTYGTGIEPQHF
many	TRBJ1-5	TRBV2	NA	TGTGCCAGCAGTGAAGTGGCGGGTGGGGGCAATCAGCCCCAGCATTTT	CASSEVAGGGNQPQHF
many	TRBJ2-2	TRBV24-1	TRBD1	TGTGCCACCAGTGATTCTTACAGGGGGCCTAACACCGGGGAGCTGTTTTTT	CATSDSYRGPNTGELFF
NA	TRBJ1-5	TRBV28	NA	TGTGCCAGCAGTCTACAGGAGGCTCAGCCCCAGCATTTT	CASSLQEAQPQHF
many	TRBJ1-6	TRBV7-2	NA	TGTGCCAGCAGCTTAGGGACGGGGGCTGGTTACTCACCCCTCCACTTT	CASSLGTGAGYSPLHF
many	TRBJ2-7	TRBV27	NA	TGTGCCAGCAGTTTGATGGGTAACTACGAGCAGTACTTC	CASSLMGNYEQYF
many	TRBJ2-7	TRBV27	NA	TGTGCCAGCCGACAGGGCCCGGCGGACTACTACGAGCAGTACTTC	CASRQGPADYYEQYF
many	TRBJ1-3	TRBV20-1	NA	TGCAGTGCTAGGGGCAGGGGATCTGGAAACACCATATATTTT	CSARGRGSGNTIYF
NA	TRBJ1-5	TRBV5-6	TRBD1	TGTGCCAGCAGCTCCCTACGTGGACAGGACAATCAGCCCCAGCATTTT	CASSSLRGQDNQPQHF
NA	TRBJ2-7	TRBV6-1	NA	TGTGCCAGCAGTGAAAGCGGGAGGACAGGGGGTTACGAGCAGTACTTC	CASSESGRTGGYEQYF
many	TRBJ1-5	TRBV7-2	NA	TGTGCCAGCAGCCGAAACCGGGGGGCGAAAGGTCAGCCCCAGCATTTT	CASSRNRGAKGQPQHF
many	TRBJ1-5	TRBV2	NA	TGTGCCAGCAGCGATGGATCCTTAAGCAATCAGCCCCAGCATTTT	CASSDGSLSNQPQHF
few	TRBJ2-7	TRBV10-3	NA	TGTGCCATCAAGGAGGGGGGGGACGAGCAGTACTTC	CAIKEGGDEQYF
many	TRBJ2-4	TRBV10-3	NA	TGTGCCATCAAGGGTACGGGAGACATTCAGTACTTC	CAIKGTGDIQYF
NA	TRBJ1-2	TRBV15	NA	TGTGCCACCAGCAGAGAGCCGGGGCTTGGTTTGAATGGCTACACCTTC	CATSREPGLGLNGYTF
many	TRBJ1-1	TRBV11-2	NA	TGTGCCAGCAGTTCCCTCTCAGGGAGGACTGAAGCTTTCTTT	CASSSLSGRTEAFF
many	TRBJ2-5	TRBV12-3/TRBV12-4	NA	TGTGCCAGCAGTCCCCCGACGGGGCCCCTTGTGACCCAGTACTTC	CASSPPTGPLVTQYF
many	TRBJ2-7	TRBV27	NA	TGTGCCAGCAGTTTAGCAGGGGCCGGCTCCTACGAGCAGTACTTC	CASSLAGAGSYEQYF
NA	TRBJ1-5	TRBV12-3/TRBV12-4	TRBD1	TGTGCCAGCAGATTCACTATCGGACAGGGAGATCAGCCCCAGCATTTT	CASRFTIGQGDQPQHF
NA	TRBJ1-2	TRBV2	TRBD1	TGTGCCAGCAGTCCGACAGGGGATAACTATGGCTACACCTTC	CASSPTGDNYGYTF
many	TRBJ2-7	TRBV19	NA	TGTGCCAGTAGTCTCACTACACTGGACACCTACGAGCAGTACTTC	CASSLTTLDTYEQYF
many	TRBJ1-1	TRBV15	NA	TGTGCCACCAGCAGAGCCATCTTACTGAACACTGAAGCTTTCTTT	CATSRAILLNTEAFF
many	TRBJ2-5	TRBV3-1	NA	TGTGCCAGCAGCCCAAACCTGGACGGCCAAGAGACCCAGTACTTC	CASSPNLDGQETQYF
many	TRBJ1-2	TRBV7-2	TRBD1	TGTGCCAGCAGCTTAGTAGGGGACAGGGGAAATGGCTACACCTTC	CASSLVGDRGNGYTF
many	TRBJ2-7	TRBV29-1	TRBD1	TGCAGCGTAGCCGGGACAGGGGGCCTTGGAGAGCAGTACTTC	CSVAGTGGLGEQYF
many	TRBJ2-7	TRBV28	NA	TGTGCCAGCAGTTTTTCAGCGCAGGGGGGGACCTACGAGCAGTACTTC	CASSFSAQGGTYEQYF
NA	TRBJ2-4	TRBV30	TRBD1	TGTGCCTGGAGTCCGGGACAGGGGGCTCAAAACATTCAGTACTTC	CAWSPGQGAQNIQYF
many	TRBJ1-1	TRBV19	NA	TGTGCCAGTAGTCCAGGGTGGGGCTCGGGGAACACTGAAGCTTTCTTT	CASSPGWGSGNTEAFF
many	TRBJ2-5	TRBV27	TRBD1	TGTGCCAGCAGTTGGGCAGGGGGACCCCAAGAGACCCAGTACTTC	CASSWAGGPQETQYF
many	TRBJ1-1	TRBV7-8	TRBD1	TGTGCCAGCAGCCCAAGACAGGGGCTGGGAGCTTTCTTT	CASSPRQGLGAFF